This T cell receptor (beta chain) was recorded in a study of response to subunit inactivated influenza vaccine. The study, taken as a whole, reports: It was suggested by the authors that few new T cells are recruited by each seasonal influenza vaccination.

Trimming removed 4 bases at V and 8 bases at J, with 17 bases between. The CDR3 extends over 15 amino acids. Germline V lookup: CDR1 SGHAT, CDR2 FQNNGV. Concerning this clonotype itself: Its antigen is unknown.

TCRdb processed the RT-PCR reads anew with MiXCR; each CDR3 protein has one entry. Of roughly 570,000 distinct CDR3 sequences in the sample, about an eighth were seen once. The V call is TRBV11-2, the J call TRBJ1-4; D is uncertain. The starting material was PBMCs from blood, obtained about 40 days after vaccination. The clonotype was recovered from a man aged 50-59 years who received an inactivated influenza vaccine. The CDR3 nucleotides read TGTGCCAGCAGCTCCACCCGGAGGAGAGGGGAAAAACTGTTTTTT. It codes for CASSSTRRRGEKLFF.